This T cell receptor (beta chain) was captured in a study of control samples from healthy donors and cancer patients. CDR3 length: 11 residues. V lost 3 bases to trimming and J lost 4 bases, with 1 base between them. Germline CDR1 is SGHTA and CDR2 is FQGNSA. The table came from immunoSEQ multiplex PCR; TCRdb's copy has only in-frame clones and leaves some out. This table holds some 95,000 clones, 88% found once. The material sequenced was blood. This receptor was obtained from a man aged 25 to 45 in good health. V and J are TRBV7-2 and TRBJ2-1; no firm D call. CDR3 nucleotide sequence: TGTGCCAGCAGCTTTTACAATGAGCAGTTCTTC. This translates into CASSFYNEQFF.